This TCR beta chain was documented in a study of blood T cell repertoires in COVID-19. Study-level information: Some COVID-19 samples were acute and others convalescent; all came from the United States, Italy and Spain. PBMCs, B-cell-depleted T cells, or T cells provided the cDNA or gDNA that made up the material.

Seattle enrolled patients during active infection and tracked them longitudinally. Study processing details: Estimation of nucleated cell counts relied on the amplification of reference gene primers. Assay: immunoSEQ multiplex PCR; the TCRdb copy retains only in-frame clones and omits some. That table gives V, J and clone size, and the DNA gave D and trimming. The sample lists about 340,000 clones, approximately 86% occurring once. The CDR3 is made up of 16 amino acids. The V and J ends lost 4 bases and 6 bases, in that order; junction bases with no gene match: 14. Germline CDR1 SGDLS, CDR2 YYNGEE. The chain carries TRBV9 and TRBJ2-7, with TRBD1 identical over 9 bases. The origin of this receptor is a woman aged 55-69 years with COVID-19, enrolled during active disease. The sequenced material came from peripheral blood. CDR3 loop: CASSPLIGTGSGEQYF. CDR3 nucleotide sequence: TGTGCCAGCAGCCCCCTCATAGGGACAGGGTCGGGCGAGCAGTACTTC.